Included here is one T cell receptor beta chain sequence, with context. These data originate in a study of sequential checkpoint blockade in melanoma. The treatment: randomized to nivolumab then ipilimumab (arm A) or the reverse (arm B). V lost 4 bases and J lost 6, with 17 bases in between. The length of the CDR3 is 14 residues. The germline CDR1 and CDR2 sequences are SGDLS and YYNGEE. This table comes from immunoSEQ multiplex PCR, and its TCRdb copy is limited to in-frame clones, with some not included. The data contain approximately 8,700 clones, 20% to 30% of them singletons. The receptor's source is a human donor with melanoma. The chain employs TRBV9 and TRBJ2-7; tentatively, D is TRBD2 (6 bases). Specimen: tumor tissue (inferred from file names), collected from a patient given nivolumab and ipilimumab in sequence. The chain's CDR3 is CASSPSATRGEQYF. Here the CDR3 DNA reads TGTGCCAGCAGCCCTAGCGCTACGAGGGGCGAGCAGTACTTC.